This TCR beta chain was found in a study of cytomegalovirus exposure and HLA in healthy donors. Study results and caveats: The study labeled more than 150 TCR beta chains cytomegalovirus-associated. Subsequent analysis found a tendency for first-cohort TCR clusters to co-occur within the 120 or so validation repertoires. Specificity for CMV antigens was confirmed in vitro for a few of the CMV-associated chains.

CDR1 is SGHRS and CDR2 is YFSETQ in the germline V gene. The length of the CDR3 is 17 residues. The V end was cut by 1 base, the J end by 6 bases, with 23 bases between. Generated by immunoSEQ multiplex PCR, the TCRdb table keeps only in-frame clones and is missing some. The sample holds under 250,000 clones, approximately 87% seen once. The study drew the donors from its approximately 110-subject validation cohort, separate from the 666-subject first cohort. Worth noting for this clone: Its antigen is unknown.

Source material: PBMCs. The gene calls are TRBV5-1 and TRBJ2-7, with D tentatively TRBD2 (5 bases). This receptor was taken from a young woman in good health and CMV-seronegative. In nucleotides, the CDR3 is TGCGCCAGCAGCTTGCGGAGGCAATCCGTTAGTACGGTCGAGCAGTACTTC. Translating it yields CASSLRRQSVSTVEQYF.